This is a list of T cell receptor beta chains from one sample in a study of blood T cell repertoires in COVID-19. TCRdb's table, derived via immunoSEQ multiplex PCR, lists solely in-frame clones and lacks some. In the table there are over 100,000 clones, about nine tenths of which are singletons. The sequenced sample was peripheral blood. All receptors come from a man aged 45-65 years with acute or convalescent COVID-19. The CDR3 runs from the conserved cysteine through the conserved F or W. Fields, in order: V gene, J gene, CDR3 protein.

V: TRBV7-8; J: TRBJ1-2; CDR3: CASSLTPDSNYGYTF
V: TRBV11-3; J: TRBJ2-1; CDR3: CASSLEDSGEQFF
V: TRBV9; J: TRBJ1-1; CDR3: CASSFGQNTEAFF
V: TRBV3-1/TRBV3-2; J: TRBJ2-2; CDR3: CASSQRGAGELFF
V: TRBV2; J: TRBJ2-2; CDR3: CASSELGTGVGELFF
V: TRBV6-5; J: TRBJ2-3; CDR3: CASSSPISGNTDTQYF
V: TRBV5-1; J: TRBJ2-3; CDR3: CASSLAGDRTDTQYF
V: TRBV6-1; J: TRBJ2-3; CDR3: CASSEAGTSGTDTQYF
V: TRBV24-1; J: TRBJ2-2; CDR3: CATRSFGAGELFF
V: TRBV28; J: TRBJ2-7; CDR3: CASTTGGFYEQYF
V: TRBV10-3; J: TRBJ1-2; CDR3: CAISESVEGRWNYGYTF
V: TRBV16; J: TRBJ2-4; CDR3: CASSQSPGLAGGQYF
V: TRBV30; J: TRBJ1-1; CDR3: CAWRTGFPNTEAFF
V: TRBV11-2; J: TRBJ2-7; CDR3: CASSFGLAGLYEQYF
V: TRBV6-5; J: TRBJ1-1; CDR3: CASSYEGGGTEAFF
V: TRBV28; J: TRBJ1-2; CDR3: CASSLSTGSRGYTF
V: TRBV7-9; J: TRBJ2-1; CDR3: CASSLARGQGAHNEQFF
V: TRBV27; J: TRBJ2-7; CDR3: CASSLIQGYEQYF
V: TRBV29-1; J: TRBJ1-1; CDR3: CSGRDTEAFF
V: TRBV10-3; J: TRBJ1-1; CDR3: CAISDPKLTEAFF
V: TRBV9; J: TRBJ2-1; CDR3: CASSVAGETYNEQFF
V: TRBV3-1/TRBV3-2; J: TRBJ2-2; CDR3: CASSQLAGGSTGELFF
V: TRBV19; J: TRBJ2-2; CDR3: CASSTEVGGELFF